This T cell receptor (beta chain) was identified in a study of T and B cells in COVID-19 patients. Study summary: Blood was sampled from COVID-19 patients who were either actively infected or recovered.

TRB was amplified from around 250-460 ng of blood genomic DNA. This clonotype was counted a single time. What it recognizes is unknown. A much larger clonotype is one base distant, so this may be a read error. Study-wide results and limits: Exclusive to the recovered cohort were roughly 2,300 TCR clusters, around 30 of them with low generation probability. At recovery TRB diversity and richness exceeded healthy donors, after highly clonal active COVID-19 repertoires. Patients with COVID-19 reportedly showed strongly skewed T cell receptor beta variable and joining gene usage.

BIOMED2 TRB-A/B primer pools were used in multiplex TRB PCR. TCRdb passed the multiplex PCR reads through MiXCR, listing each CDR3 protein once. The table shows approximately 17,000 distinct CDR3 sequences, with about a quarter occurring only once. The V gene's germline CDR1 is MNHEY and CDR2 SVGAGI. Trimming took 6 bases from V and 5 from J; bases not matched to a gene: 5. CDR3 length: 15 amino acids. Sequencing input: blood. The rearrangement links TRBV6-5 to TRBJ2-2; 11 bases align to TRBD2. The clonotype comes from a human donor who had recovered from COVID-19. The CDR3: CASSAGTSGTGELFF. Written as DNA, the CDR3 is TGTGCCAGCAGCGCCGGGACTAGCGGAACCGGGGAGCTGTTTTTT.